This TCR beta chain appears in the sequencing data of a study of T-cell reconstitution after alpha-beta-depleted transplantation in children. Study-level findings and limits: Newly produced T cells mostly accounted for T-cell counts and diversity one year post-transplant. Diversity of TCRbeta at day 60 was high in some patients, arising from surviving recipient T cells and thymic progenitors. As was reported, about two months after transplant, alpha-beta T cells came from several hundred expanded graft clones.

This clonotype was counted at least ten times. Its antigen is as yet unknown. CDR3 length: 15 amino acids. The germline V gene has CDR1 DFQATT and CDR2 SNEGSKA (reference sequence). V dropped 5 bases and J dropped 2; count of bases not matched to a gene: 9. The TCRbeta library incorporated unique molecular identifiers. TCRdb reanalysed the PCR reads using MiXCR and keeps one entry per CDR3 protein. The repertoire has some 840,000 distinct CDR3 sequences, about 16% of them found once; the top ten carry roughly 4.8%. The rearrangement joins TRBV20-1 to TRBJ2-1; 7 bases fit TRBD2. This sequence originates from a male patient younger than 18 who had a stem cell transplant for acute lymphoblastic leukemia, so the T cells may come from the graft donor. The sequences come from PBMCs, mostly from graft donor cells, collected 360 days after TCRalphabeta/CD19-depleted stem cell transplant. DNA for the CDR3: TGCAGTGCTCTTATGGGAGGGTTACCCTACAATGAGCAGTTCTTC. Its protein product is CSALMGGLPYNEQFF.